This T cell receptor (beta chain) was found in a study of T cell clonotyping in hematopoietic cell transplantation. Time point defined: recipient sample about 28 days before transplant, after cytoreduction. Trimming took off 3 bases at V and 5 bases at J, with 14 bases between the two ends. CDR1 is MNHEY and CDR2 is SVGAGI in the germline V gene. The CDR3 loop spans 15 amino acids. Clones were read by immunoSEQ multiplex PCR, and TCRdb kept only the in-frame ones, dropping some. Here the sample spans some 29,000 clones, 82% being singletons. This clone was picked up one time. Sequencing used peripheral blood mononuclear cells, obtained before stem cell transplant. The source is a middle-aged man with acute myeloid leukemia. Some clones in this sample may be carry-over from other donors' samples. This rearrangement joins TRBV6-5 to TRBJ2-4, with D possibly matching TRBD1 (6 bases). DNA of the CDR3: TGTGCCAGCAGTTATGCGAGGGGGTTCGAAAACATTCAGTACTTC. This sequence encodes CASSYARGFENIQYF.